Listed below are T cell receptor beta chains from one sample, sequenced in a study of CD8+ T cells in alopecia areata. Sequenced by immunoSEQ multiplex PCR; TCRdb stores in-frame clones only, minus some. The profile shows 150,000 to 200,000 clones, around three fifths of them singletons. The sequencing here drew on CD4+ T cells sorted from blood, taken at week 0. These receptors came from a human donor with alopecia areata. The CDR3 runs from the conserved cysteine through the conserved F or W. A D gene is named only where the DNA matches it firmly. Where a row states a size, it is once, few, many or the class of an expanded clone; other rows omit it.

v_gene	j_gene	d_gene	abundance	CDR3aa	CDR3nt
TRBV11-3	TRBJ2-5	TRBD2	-	CASSFIAGGRSETQYF	TGTGCCAGCAGCTTCATAGCGGGGGGGCGTTCTGAGACCCAGTACTTC
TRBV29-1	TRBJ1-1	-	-	CSTHRTNTEAFF	TGCAGTACGCACAGAACGAACACTGAAGCTTTCTTT
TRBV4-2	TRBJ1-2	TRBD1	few	CASNKDPGQGNYGYTF	TGTGCCAGCAACAAAGACCCGGGACAGGGAAACTATGGCTACACCTTC
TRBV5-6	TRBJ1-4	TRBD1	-	CASSLSGDSNEKLFF	TGTGCCAGCAGCTTGTCCGGGGACAGTAATGAAAAACTGTTTTTT
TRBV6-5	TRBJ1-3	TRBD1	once	CASRKDREGNTIYF	TGTGCCAGCAGGAAGGACAGGGAAGGAAACACCATATATTTT
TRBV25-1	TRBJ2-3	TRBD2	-	CASSVGGARDTQYF	TGTGCCAGCAGTGTCGGGGGGGCACGTGATACGCAGTATTTT
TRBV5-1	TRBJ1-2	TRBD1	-	CASSEDRYKAYGYTF	TGCGCCAGCAGCGAGGACAGGTATAAAGCCTATGGCTACACCTTC
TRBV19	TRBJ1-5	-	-	CASSILPMRFSNQPQHF	TGTGCCAGTAGTATCCTCCCTATGAGATTTAGCAATCAGCCCCAGCATTTT
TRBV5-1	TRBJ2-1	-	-	CASSLGGSSYNEQFF	TGCGCCAGCAGCTTGGGGGGTAGCTCCTACAATGAGCAGTTCTTC
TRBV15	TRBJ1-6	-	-	CATSSDSPLHF	TGTGCCACCAGCAGCGATTCACCCCTCCACTTT
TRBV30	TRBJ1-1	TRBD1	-	CAWRAGTAFYTEAFF	TGTGCCTGGAGGGCCGGGACAGCGTTTTACACTGAAGCTTTCTTT
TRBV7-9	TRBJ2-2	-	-	CASSPITGRTGELFF	TGTGCCAGCAGCCCCATTACAGGGAGGACCGGGGAGCTGTTTTTT
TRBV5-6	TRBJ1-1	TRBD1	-	CASSLRRGRSTEAFF	TGTGCCAGCAGCTTGCGGAGGGGGCGCAGCACTGAAGCTTTCTTT
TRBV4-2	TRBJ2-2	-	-	CASSQETMRQGRGGELFF	TGTGCCAGCAGCCAAGAAACTATGAGGCAGGGTCGCGGCGGGGAGCTGTTTTTT
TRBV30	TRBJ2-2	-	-	CAWDGANTGELFF	TGTGCCTGGGACGGAGCGAACACCGGGGAGCTGTTTTTT
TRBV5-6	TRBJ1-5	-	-	CASSMARGNNQPQHF	TGTGCCAGCAGCATGGCGCGTGGCAACAATCAGCCCCAGCATTTT
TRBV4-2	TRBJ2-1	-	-	CASSSRREWGAPHNEQFF	TGTGCCAGCAGCTCGAGAAGGGAGTGGGGCGCCCCACACAATGAGCAGTTCTTC
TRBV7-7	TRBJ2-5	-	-	CASSLAGGRQETQYF	TGTGCCAGCAGCTTAGCGGGGGGTCGCCAAGAGACCCAGTACTTC
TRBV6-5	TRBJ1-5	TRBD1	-	CASSPTGGQPQHF	TGTGCCAGCAGTCCCACAGGGGGTCAGCCCCAGCATTTT
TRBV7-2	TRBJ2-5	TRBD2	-	CASSITSVGQETQYF	TGTGCCAGCAGCATAACTAGCGTAGGCCAAGAGACCCAGTACTTC
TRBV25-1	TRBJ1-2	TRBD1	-	CASRPGGWSYGYTF	TGTGCCAGCAGACCAGGGGGCTGGAGCTATGGCTACACCTTC
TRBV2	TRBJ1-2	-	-	CASRAVSSGGYTF	TGTGCCAGCAGGGCGGTATCGAGCGGCGGCTACACCTTC
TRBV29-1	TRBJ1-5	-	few	CSVGWENQPQHF	TGCAGCGTTGGTTGGGAAAATCAGCCCCAGCATTTT
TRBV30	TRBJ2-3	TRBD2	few	CAWGTSGVSDTQYF	TGTGCCTGGGGGACTAGCGGGGTCTCAGATACGCAGTATTTT
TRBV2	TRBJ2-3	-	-	CASSGFRADTQYF	TGTGCCAGCAGTGGGTTCCGGGCGGATACGCAGTATTTT
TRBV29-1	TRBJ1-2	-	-	CSVENWPGYGYTF	TGCAGCGTTGAAAATTGGCCCGGCTATGGCTACACCTTC
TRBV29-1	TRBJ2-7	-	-	CSVTGTNGYEQYF	TGCAGCGTAACCGGGACAAACGGCTACGAGCAGTACTTC
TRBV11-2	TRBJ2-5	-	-	CASSLAPTSQAQYF	TGTGCCAGCAGCTTAGCTCCTACTTCTCAGGCCCAGTACTTC
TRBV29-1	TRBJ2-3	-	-	CSVEIGGTDTQYF	TGCAGCGTTGAAATAGGGGGCACAGATACGCAGTATTTT
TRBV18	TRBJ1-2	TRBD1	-	CASSSAQGAYGYTF	TGTGCCAGCTCATCCGCTCAGGGGGCCTATGGCTACACCTTC
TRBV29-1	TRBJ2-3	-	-	CSVRGASTDTQYF	TGCAGCGTTCGGGGGGCGAGCACAGATACGCAGTATTTT
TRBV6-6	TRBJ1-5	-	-	CASSPLRGRNQPQHF	TGTGCCAGCAGTCCCCTCAGGGGCCGCAATCAGCCCCAGCATTTT
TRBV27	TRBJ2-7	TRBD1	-	CASSRDRSYEQYF	TGTGCCAGCAGTCGGGACAGATCCTACGAGCAGTACTTC
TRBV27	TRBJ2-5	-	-	CASSLSRHPQETQYF	TGTGCCAGCAGTTTATCGCGGCATCCTCAAGAGACCCAGTACTTC
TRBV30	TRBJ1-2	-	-	CAWSFRSSGYTF	TGTGCCTGGAGTTTCAGGTCGTCGGGCTACACCTTC
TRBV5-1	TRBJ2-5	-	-	CASSLSQGPSGEQYF	TGCGCCAGCAGCTTATCCCAGGGACCTTCGGGGGAGCAGTACTTC
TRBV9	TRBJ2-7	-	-	CASSPKVTGHPSSYEQYF	TGTGCCAGCAGCCCAAAGGTCACCGGACACCCGAGCTCCTACGAGCAGTACTTC
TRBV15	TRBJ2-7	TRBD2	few	CATSRDRLAGNEQYF	TGTGCCACCAGCAGAGATCGGCTAGCGGGCAACGAGCAGTACTTC
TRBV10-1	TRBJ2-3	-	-	CASSGTTRDTQYF	TGCGCCAGCAGTGGTACAACTAGAGATACGCAGTATTTT
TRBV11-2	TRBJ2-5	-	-	CASSVFRETQYF	TGTGCCAGCAGCGTCTTCAGAGAGACCCAGTACTTC
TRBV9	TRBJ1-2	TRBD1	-	CASSATGTGDYGYTF	TGTGCCAGCAGCGCGACCGGGACAGGGGATTATGGCTACACCTTC
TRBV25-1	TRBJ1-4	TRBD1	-	CASRRTGLNEKLFF	TGTGCCTCCAGACGGACAGGCCTGAATGAAAAACTGTTTTTT
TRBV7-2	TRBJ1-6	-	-	CASSLGAGLNSPLHF	TGTGCCAGCAGCTTAGGGGCTGGGTTGAATTCACCCCTCCACTTT
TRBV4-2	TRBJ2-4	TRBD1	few	CASSQGDRPLAKNIQYF	TGTGCCAGCAGCCAGGGGGACAGACCGCTAGCCAAAAACATTCAGTACTTC
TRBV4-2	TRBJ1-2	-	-	CASSQDGARVRLHGYTF	TGTGCCAGCAGCCAAGATGGTGCGAGGGTGAGATTGCATGGCTACACCTTC
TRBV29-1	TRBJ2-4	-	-	CSVKPRLGDIQYF	TGCAGCGTCAAACCCCGCCTTGGGGACATTCAGTACTTC
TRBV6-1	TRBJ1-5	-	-	CASRHWDRSNQPQHF	TGTGCCAGCAGACATTGGGACCGTAGCAATCAGCCCCAGCATTTT
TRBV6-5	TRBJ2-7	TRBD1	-	CASGQGNEQYF	TGTGCCAGCGGACAGGGGAACGAGCAGTACTTC
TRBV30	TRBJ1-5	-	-	CAWSFQGNQPQHF	TGTGCCTGGTCCTTCCAGGGAAATCAGCCCCAGCATTTT
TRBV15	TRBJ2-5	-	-	CATSSRQETQYF	TGTGCCACCAGCAGCAGGCAAGAGACCCAGTACTTC
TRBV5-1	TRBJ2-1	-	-	CASSLSGVSYNEQFF	TGCGCCAGCAGTTTATCGGGGGTCTCCTACAATGAGCAGTTCTTC
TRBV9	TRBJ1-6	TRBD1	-	CASSPRAGQGGDSPLHF	TGTGCCAGCAGCCCACGAGCCGGACAGGGCGGTGATTCACCCCTCCACTTT
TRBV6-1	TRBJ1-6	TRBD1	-	CASSETQGIPPLHF	TGTGCCAGCAGTGAAACACAGGGGATTCCACCCCTCCACTTT